Here is one T cell receptor (beta chain) with its context. The antigen remains unidentified. V was cut by 4 bases and J by 0 bases, with 22 bases left in between. The length of the CDR3 is 20 residues. Germline V gene sequence: CDR1 MDHEN, CDR2 SYDVKM. The entry originates in a study of regulatory T cells in long-lasting Graves disease. Background on the study: Graves' patients, newly diagnosed, had taken antithyroid drugs under 3 months.

Time point defined: newly diagnosed GD, antithyroid drugs for less than 3 months. RNA extracted from PBMCs served as the sequencing template. TCR beta libraries were built with iRepertoire HTBI primers and Arm-PCR of CDR3 regions. Each CDR3 protein gets one entry after TCRdb re-called the multiplex PCR reads with MiXCR. The data contain 550,000 to 650,000 distinct CDR3 sequences, 15% to 20% of them singletons. Study-wide results and caveats: It was in persistent disease that TRBV28, TRBJ1-2 and TRBJ2-5 were favored.

These data were also filed under a second study, of T cells in Graves' hyperthyroidism and ophthalmopathy. That source adds: Initially, a first-round RT-PCR of the TCR CDR3 employed the HTBI primer set.

The chain employs TRBV28 and TRBJ1-6; D ambiguous. This sequence originates from a man younger than 35 with Graves disease. This sample comprised peripheral blood mononuclear cells (PBMCs), obtained at new diagnosis, from a patient treated with antithyroid drugs. The CDR3 DNA reads as TGTGCCAGCAGTTACGCCCCGTCGGGAGGTTTGAGCTCCTATAATTCACCCCTCCACTTT. This translates into CASSYAPSGGLSSYNSPLHF.